The sequence of this T cell receptor (beta chain) was determined in a study of blood T cell repertoires in COVID-19. As for the study in general: In each case, the material was cDNA or gDNA derived from T cells, B-cell-depleted T cells, or PBMCs.

Original handling: From reference gene primer amplification, estimates of nucleated cell counts were derived. The table came from immunoSEQ multiplex PCR; TCRdb's copy has only in-frame clones and leaves some out. V and J calls and clone size come straight from that table; D and trimming were deduced from the DNA. This table holds roughly 250,000 clones, about 85% found once. The junction had 7 bases not matched to a gene; V was cut back by 5 bases and J by 6 bases. The CDR3 sequence is 15 residues long. CDR1 and CDR2 (germline): MRHNA, SNTAGT. The V and J genes are TRBV6-4 and TRBJ1-1; 12 bases match TRBD1. The TCR originated in a woman in her 30s with acute COVID-19. The sequencing input was PBMCs or T cells enriched from blood (not recorded which). The CDR3, as DNA: TGTGCCAGCAGTCCGTCCGGGACAGGGGGCGCTGAAGCTTTCTTT. Translating gives CASSPSGTGGAEAFF.